This TCR beta chain was recorded in a study of beta chain features in type 1 diabetes. On this clone itself: The antigen remains undetermined.

The whole isolated RNA underwent reverse transcription, so sequencing captured expressed TCRB transcripts. Profiled with immunoSEQ multiplex PCR; TCRdb holds only in-frame clones, not every one. The profile shows almost 350,000 clones, 7% to 10% of them singletons. Every donor had blood drawn once into heparin, approximately 120 mL on average. Study-level points and caveats: Researchers could not determine here whether HLA type influences TCRB rearrangement. Researchers report that Type 1 diabetes patients had moderately but significantly shorter TCRB CDR3s across all four CD4+ subsets. VDJ junctions from patients with type 1 diabetes contained fewer insertions and more deletions.

The sequence was obtained from a man aged 25 to 40 with type 1 diabetes. Material for sequencing was central memory CD4+ T cells from blood.

Here the CDR3 reads CASSLGQGWGYTF. CDR3 DNA: TGTGCCAGCAGCTTAGGACAGGGTTGGGGCTACACCTTC. The chain couples TRBV11-2 to TRBJ1-2; 7 bases align to TRBD1. This CDR3 contains 13 residues. Trimming at V came to 1 base and at J to 8 bases, leaving 4 bases not matched to a gene. Germline V gene lookup returns CDR1 SGHAT and CDR2 FQNNGV.